This T cell receptor beta chain was identified in a study of cytomegalovirus exposure and HLA in healthy donors. Broader study findings: Most TCRs appeared rarely, but some public TCRs recurred in many donors.

Turning to this clone: Its matching antigen is unknown.

Profiled with immunoSEQ multiplex PCR; TCRdb holds only in-frame clones, not every one. The data show roughly 310,000 clones, 88% seen once. Sequencing used PBMCs. This clonotype originated in a man in his thirties or forties in good health and CMV-seronegative.

The CDR3 DNA sequence: TGTGCCAGCAGCTTAGGGGCTAGCGGGGCCCGAGAGACCCAGTACTTC. Translation gives CASSLGASGARETQYF. The chain joins TRBV7-2 to TRBJ2-5, with 9 bases fitting TRBD2. CDR1 is SGHTA, CDR2 FQGNSA, per germline. The CDR3 consists of 16 residues. The V and J ends lost 1 base and 4 bases, in that order; junction bases with no gene match: 7.